The 20 T cell receptor beta chains below all came from one sample that was sequenced in a study of blood T cell repertoires in COVID-19. TCRdb's copy holds only in-frame clones and misses some; the assay was immunoSEQ multiplex PCR. The sample yields nearly 50,000 clones, 86% seen once. The source material was peripheral blood. The receptors shown here come from an older woman with acute or convalescent COVID-19.

The V and J genes are TRBV28 and TRBJ1-3, with 8 bases fitting TRBD1. The CDR3 is made up of 15 amino acids. Germline CDR1 and CDR2: MDHEN and SYDVKM. V gave up 3 bases and J gave up 2 bases; unmatched junction bases: 3. The CDR3 here is CASSFPTGAGNTIYF. CDR3 DNA: TGTGCCAGCAGTTTTCCGACAGGGGCTGGAAACACCATATATTTT.

The J gene is TRBJ1-2, the V gene TRBV28, with unresolved D. The CDR3 has 13 amino acids. Trimming cost V 6 bases and J 3 bases, with 11 bases left between them. Germline V CDR1 and CDR2: MDHEN, SYDVKM. DNA of the CDR3: TGTGCCAGCAGCGTATATTCCGACTATGGCTACACCTTC. This encodes CASSVYSDYGYTF.

The chain is built from TRBV5-5 and TRBJ2-7, with TRBD2 identical over 10 bases. Germline trimming cut 4 bases from V and 7 bases from J; bases unmatched to any gene: 8. CDR3 length equals 14 residues. Per germline, CDR1 SGHKS and CDR2 YYEKEE (reference sequence). CDR3 coding DNA: TGTGCCAGCAGCCCGGGACTAGCGATGGGAGAGCAGTACTTC. It encodes CASSPGLAMGEQYF.

The chain joins TRBV5-1 to TRBJ2-5; D possibly corresponds to TRBD2 (5 bases). Germline V gene lookup returns CDR1 SGHRS and CDR2 YFSETQ. The CDR3 is 13 residues long. Trimming removed 5 bases at V and 0 bases at J, with 8 bases between. The CDR3: CASRAADQETQYF. As DNA, the CDR3 is TGCGCCAGCAGGGCAGCGGACCAAGAGACCCAGTACTTC.

The chain joins TRBV3-1 (or the pseudogene TRBV3-2) to TRBJ1-2, with 7 bases aligning to TRBD1. The germline gives CDR1 LGHDT, CDR2 YNNKEL (reference sequence). The CDR3 is 14 residues long. J gave up 4 bases and V 6 bases, and 8 bases lay outside the gene matches. The CDR3 here is CASRLRDSTYGYTF. CDR3 nucleotide sequence: TGTGCCAGCAGGTTAAGGGACAGTACCTATGGCTACACCTTC.

The CDR3 region has the DNA TGTGCCAGCAGCGTAGGAGGGGGAAATAACTATGGCTACACCTTC. This encodes CASSVGGGNNYGYTF. The chain is built from TRBV9 and TRBJ1-2; tentative D call: TRBD1 (6 bases). The germline CDR1 and CDR2 sequences are SGDLS and YYNGEE. This CDR3 has 15 residues. V lost 0 bases, J lost 1 base, and 10 bases lay in between. The full variable domain, its missing parts supplied by reference TRBV9 and TRBJ1-2, is DSGVTQTPKHLITATGQRVTLRCSPRSGDLSVYWYQQSLDQGLQFLIQYYNGEERAKGNILERFSAQQFPDLHSELNLSSLELGDSALYFCASSVGGGNNYGYTFGSGTRLTVV.

The genes are TRBV5-1 and TRBJ2-7; D remains unclear. The CDR3 length is 11 residues. CDR1 is SGHRS, CDR2 YFSETQ, per germline. V dropped 5 bases and J dropped 3 bases, with 6 bases sitting between them. As DNA, the CDR3 is TGCGCCAGCAGGCGGAGCTACGAGCAGTACTTC. Translated, it gives CASRRSYEQYF.

This chain connects TRBV29-1 to TRBJ1-1; D is perhaps TRBD1 (5 bases). Germline-derived CDR1 and CDR2 are SQVTM and ANQGSEA. The CDR3 covers 14 residues. Trimming left V 3 bases short and J 3 bases short, with 14 bases between. In DNA, the CDR3 is TGCAGCGTTGACCAGGGAGGGGTGGACACTGAAGCTTTCTTT. Its translation: CSVDQGGVDTEAFF.

The CDR3 region is CASSPGTGSYEQYF. CDR3 in DNA: TGTGCCAGCAGCCCCGGGACAGGGTCTTACGAGCAGTACTTC. The chain has TRBV14 and TRBJ2-7; 9 nucleotides line up with TRBD1. The CDR3 has 14 amino acids. V shed 4 bases and J 4 bases; nucleotides not matched to a gene: 5. Germline V CDR1 and CDR2: SGHDN, FVKESK.

The chain combines TRBV4-2 with TRBJ1-3; possible D gene TRBD1, 5 bases. The CDR3 runs 16 residues. CDR1 LGHNA and CDR2 YNFKEQ come from the germline V gene. V shed 4 bases and J shed 2 bases, with 15 bases lying between them. The CDR3 coding sequence is TGTGCCAGCAGCCCCTTTGACAGCCAGACTGGAAACACCATATATTTT. Protein sequence: CASSPFDSQTGNTIYF.

The chain uses TRBV15 and TRBJ1-4; the D is unclear. V lost 0 bases, J lost 0 bases, and 8 bases lay in between. The CDR3 has 16 residues. The germline V gene has CDR1 LNHNV and CDR2 YYDKDF (reference sequence). As DNA, the CDR3 is TGTGCCACCAGCAGAGATCCCAGGTCAACTAATGAAAAACTGTTTTTT. Its protein is CATSRDPRSTNEKLFF.

The chain combines TRBV28 with TRBJ2-5, with a possible D match to TRBD1 (5 bases). Germline V CDR1 and CDR2: MDHEN, SYDVKM. CDR3 length: 13 residues. The V gene lost 8 bases and the J gene lost 4 bases, with 14 bases spanning the gap. The CDR3 sequence is CASQGPGPETQYF. CDR3 DNA sequence: TGTGCCAGCCAGGGTCCTGGGCCAGAGACCCAGTACTTC.

The chain has TRBV30 and TRBJ1-3; tentative D call: TRBD1 (5 bases). The CDR3 consists of 15 residues. Germline CDR1 reads GTSNPN; CDR2 reads SVGIG (reference sequence). V was shortened by 2 bases and J by 1 base, with 12 bases between the two germline ends. The CDR3 DNA sequence: TGTGCCTGGAGTTTGATAGGGACTTCTGGAAACACCATATATTTT. This encodes CAWSLIGTSGNTIYF.

This clone was found once. The chain couples TRBV7-9 to TRBJ1-4; D gene ambiguous. This CDR3 region has 17 residues. Between the trimmed V and J ends, which lost 7 bases and 5 bases, there was a span of 23 bases. The germline CDR1 and CDR2 sequences are SEHNR and FQNEAQ (reference sequence). The CDR3 loop is CASTDLRSRVPNEKLFF. DNA for the CDR3: TGTGCCAGCACCGACCTACGGAGCCGGGTCCCCAATGAAAAACTGTTTTTT.

V gene TRBV11-3 combines with J gene TRBJ2-2; 10 nucleotides line up with TRBD2. There are 16 residues in the CDR3. The germline V gene has CDR1 SGHNT and CDR2 YENEEA. J gave up 4 bases and V 1 base, and 3 bases lay outside the gene matches. This CDR3 is CASSLGIAGGTGELFF. CDR3 nucleotide sequence: TGTGCCAGCAGCTTAGGGATAGCGGGAGGCACCGGGGAGCTGTTTTTT.

J is TRBJ2-7 and V is TRBV27; D is unresolved. Trimming pared 3 bases from V and 0 bases from J, leaving 6 bases between. This CDR3 spans 13 amino acids. CDR1 is MNHEY and CDR2 is SMNVEV in the germline V gene (reference sequence). DNA for the CDR3: TGTGCCAGCAGTTTGACACGCTCCTACGAGCAGTACTTC. Its translation is CASSLTRSYEQYF.

The gene calls are TRBV5-1 and TRBJ2-7, with TRBD1 as a possible D gene (6 bases). The CDR3 is 13 amino acids. The V and J ends lost 5 bases and 4 bases respectively, with 13 bases between them. The germline gives CDR1 SGHRS, CDR2 YFSETQ. CDR3 loop: CASSQSQGYEQYF. CDR3 DNA: TGCGCCAGCAGTCAATCACAGGGATACGAGCAGTACTTC.

This chain links TRBV12-5 with TRBJ1-1; tentative D call: TRBD1 (5 bases). Germline V lookup: CDR1 LGHNT, CDR2 FRNRAP. Trimming stripped 1 base from V and 3 bases from J, with 9 bases between. The length of the CDR3 is 14 residues. DNA of the CDR3: TGTGCTAGTGGTTTGGGCATGGGGCACACTGAAGCTTTCTTT. Translation: CASGLGMGHTEAFF.

This clone was observed a single time. This chain connects TRBV6-1 to TRBJ2-2; 9 nucleotides match TRBD1. V lost 3 bases and J lost 5; bases outside the gene matches: 4. The V gene's germline CDR1 is MNHNS and CDR2 SASEGT. This CDR3 has 15 amino acids. Written as DNA, the CDR3 is TGTGCCAGCAGTGAGGGACAGGGTACTACCGGGGAGCTGTTTTTT. Protein: CASSEGQGTTGELFF.

In this sample, this clone turned up once. The rearrangement joins TRBV12-3 or TRBV12-4 to TRBJ1-1, with D uncertain. V was shortened by 2 bases and J by 5 bases, with 6 bases between the two germline ends. The CDR3 is 12 amino acids. CDR3 bases: TGTGCCAGCAGTTTATGGGAGACTGAAGCTTTCTTT. Protein sequence: CASSLWETEAFF.